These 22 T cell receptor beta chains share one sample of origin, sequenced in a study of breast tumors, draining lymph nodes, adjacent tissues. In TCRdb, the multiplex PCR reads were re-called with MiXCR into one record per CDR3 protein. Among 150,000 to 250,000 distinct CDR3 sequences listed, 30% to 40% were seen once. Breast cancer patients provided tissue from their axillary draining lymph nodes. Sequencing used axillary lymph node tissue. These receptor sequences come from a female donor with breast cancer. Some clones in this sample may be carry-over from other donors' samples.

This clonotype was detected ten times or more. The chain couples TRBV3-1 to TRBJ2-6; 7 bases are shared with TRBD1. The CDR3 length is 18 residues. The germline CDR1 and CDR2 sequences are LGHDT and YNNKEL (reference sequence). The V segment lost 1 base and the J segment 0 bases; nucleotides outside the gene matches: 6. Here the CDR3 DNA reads TGTGCCAGCAGCCAAGGACAGGGATTGAGCTCTGGGGCCAACGTCCTGACTTTC. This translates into CASSQGQGLSSGANVLTF.

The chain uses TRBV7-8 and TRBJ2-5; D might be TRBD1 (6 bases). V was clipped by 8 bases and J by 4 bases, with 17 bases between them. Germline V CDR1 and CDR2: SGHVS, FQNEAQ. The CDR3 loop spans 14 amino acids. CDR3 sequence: CASSSGTLGETQYF. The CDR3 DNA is TGTGCCAGCTCGTCCGGGACACTCGGAGAGACCCAGTACTTC.

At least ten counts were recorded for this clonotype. The CDR3 DNA follows: TGTGCCAGCGGAGACTACACCGAAAGCACAGATACGCAGTATTTT. Its protein product is CASGDYTESTDTQYF. The rearrangement links TRBV7-2 to TRBJ2-3; D may be TRBD2 (5 bases). V was clipped by 8 bases and J by 0 bases, with 15 bases between them. The germline gives CDR1 SGHTA, CDR2 FQGNSA. The CDR3 contains 15 residues.

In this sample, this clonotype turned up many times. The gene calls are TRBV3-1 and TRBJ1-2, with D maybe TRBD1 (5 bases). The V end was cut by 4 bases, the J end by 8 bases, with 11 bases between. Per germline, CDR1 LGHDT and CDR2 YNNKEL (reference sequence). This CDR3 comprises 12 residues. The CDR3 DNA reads TGTGCCAGCAGCCCCGAGGGGTTGGGCTACACCTTC. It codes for CASSPEGLGYTF.

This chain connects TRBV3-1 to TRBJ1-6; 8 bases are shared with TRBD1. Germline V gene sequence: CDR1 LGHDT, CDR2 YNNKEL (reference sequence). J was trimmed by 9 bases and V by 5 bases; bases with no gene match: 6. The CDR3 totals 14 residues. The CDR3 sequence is CASSFDRGGSPLHF. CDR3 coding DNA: TGTGCCAGCAGCTTTGACAGGGGTGGTTCACCCCTCCACTTT.

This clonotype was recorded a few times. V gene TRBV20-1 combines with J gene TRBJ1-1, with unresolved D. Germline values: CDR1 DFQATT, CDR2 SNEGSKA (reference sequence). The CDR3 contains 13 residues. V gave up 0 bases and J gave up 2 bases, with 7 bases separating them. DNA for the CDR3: TGCAGTGCTAGAGATTTAGGAAACACTGAAGCTTTCTTT. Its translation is CSARDLGNTEAFF.

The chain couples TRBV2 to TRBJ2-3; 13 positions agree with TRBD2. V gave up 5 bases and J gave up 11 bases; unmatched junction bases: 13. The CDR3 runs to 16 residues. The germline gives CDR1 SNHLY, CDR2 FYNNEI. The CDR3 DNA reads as TGTGCCAGCAGTCATCGGACTAGCGGGAGCTACAATGAGCAGTATTTT. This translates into CASSHRTSGSYNEQYF.

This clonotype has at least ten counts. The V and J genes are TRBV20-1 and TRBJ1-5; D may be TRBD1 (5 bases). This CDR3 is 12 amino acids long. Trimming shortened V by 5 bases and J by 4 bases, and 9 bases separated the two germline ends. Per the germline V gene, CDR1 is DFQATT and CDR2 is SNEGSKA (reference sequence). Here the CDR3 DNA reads TGCAGTGCTCAACGACAGAATCAGCCCCAGCATTTT. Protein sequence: CSAQRQNQPQHF.

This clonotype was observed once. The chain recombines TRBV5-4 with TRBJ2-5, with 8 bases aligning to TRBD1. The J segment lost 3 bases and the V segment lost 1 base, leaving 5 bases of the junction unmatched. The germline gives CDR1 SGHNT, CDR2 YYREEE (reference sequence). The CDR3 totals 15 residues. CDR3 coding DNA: TGTGCCAGCAGCTTGTGGACGACAGGGGAAGAGACCCAGTACTTC. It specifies CASSLWTTGEETQYF.

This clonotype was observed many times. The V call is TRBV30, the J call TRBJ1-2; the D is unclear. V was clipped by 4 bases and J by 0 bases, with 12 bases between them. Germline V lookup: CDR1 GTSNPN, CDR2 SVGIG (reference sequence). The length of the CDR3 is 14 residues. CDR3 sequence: CAWKGSASNYGYTF. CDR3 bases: TGTGCCTGGAAGGGATCCGCATCTAACTATGGCTACACCTTC.

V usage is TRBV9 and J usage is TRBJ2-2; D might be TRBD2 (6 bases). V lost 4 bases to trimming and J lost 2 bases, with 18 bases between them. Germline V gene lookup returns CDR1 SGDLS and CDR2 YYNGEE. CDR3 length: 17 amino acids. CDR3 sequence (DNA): TGTGCCAGCAGCCCGCAGGAGGGGCTTGGAAACACCGGGGAGCTGTTTTTT. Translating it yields CASSPQEGLGNTGELFF.

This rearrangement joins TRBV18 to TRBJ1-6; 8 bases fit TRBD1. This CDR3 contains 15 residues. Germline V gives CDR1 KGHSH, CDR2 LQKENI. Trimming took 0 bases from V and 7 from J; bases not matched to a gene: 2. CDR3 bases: TGTGCCAGCTCACCACCGGGACAGGAAAATTCACCCCTCCACTTT. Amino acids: CASSPPGQENSPLHF.

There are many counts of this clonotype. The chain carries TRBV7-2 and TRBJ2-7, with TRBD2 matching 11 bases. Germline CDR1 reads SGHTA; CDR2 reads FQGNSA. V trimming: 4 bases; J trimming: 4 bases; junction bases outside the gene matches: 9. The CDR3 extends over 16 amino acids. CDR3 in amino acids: CASSSRTSGSRYEQYF. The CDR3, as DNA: TGTGCCAGCAGCTCTCGGACTAGCGGGTCACGATACGAGCAGTACTTC.

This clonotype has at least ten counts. The CDR3 is CASKGAMGEKLFF. CDR3 nucleotide sequence: TGTGCCAGCAAAGGGGCGATGGGTGAAAAACTGTTTTTT. The chain couples TRBV14 to TRBJ1-4, with TRBD1 as a possible D gene (5 bases). This CDR3 comprises 13 residues. V was shortened by 7 bases and J by 7 bases, with 13 bases between the two germline ends. Looked up from germline, CDR1 is SGHDN and CDR2 is FVKESK.

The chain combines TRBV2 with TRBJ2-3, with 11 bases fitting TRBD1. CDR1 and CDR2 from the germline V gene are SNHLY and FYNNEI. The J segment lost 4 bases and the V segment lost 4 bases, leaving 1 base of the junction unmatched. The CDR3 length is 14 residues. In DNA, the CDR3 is TGTGCCAGCAGTGTGGGACAGGGGGCAGATACGCAGTATTTT. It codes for CASSVGQGADTQYF. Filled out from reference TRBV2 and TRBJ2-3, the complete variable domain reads EPEVTQTPSHQVTQMGQEVILRCVPISNHLYFYWYRQILGQKVEFLVSFYNNEISEKSEIFDDQFSVERPDGSNFTLKIRSTKLEDSAMYFCASSVGQGADTQYFGPGTRLTVL.

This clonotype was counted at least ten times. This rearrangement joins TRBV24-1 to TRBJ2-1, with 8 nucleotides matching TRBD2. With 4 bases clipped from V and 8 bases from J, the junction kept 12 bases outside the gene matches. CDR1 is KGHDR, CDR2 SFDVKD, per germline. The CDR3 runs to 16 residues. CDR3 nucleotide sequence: TGTGCCACCAGTGAGCTTGGGACGGGAGGGAGAGATGAGCAGTTCTTC. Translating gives CATSELGTGGRDEQFF.

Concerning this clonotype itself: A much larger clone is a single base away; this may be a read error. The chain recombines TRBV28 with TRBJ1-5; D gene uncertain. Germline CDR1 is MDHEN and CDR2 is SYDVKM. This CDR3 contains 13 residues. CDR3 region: CASITTGNQPHHF. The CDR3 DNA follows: TGTGCCAGCATAACCACGGGGAATCAGCCCCACCATTTT.

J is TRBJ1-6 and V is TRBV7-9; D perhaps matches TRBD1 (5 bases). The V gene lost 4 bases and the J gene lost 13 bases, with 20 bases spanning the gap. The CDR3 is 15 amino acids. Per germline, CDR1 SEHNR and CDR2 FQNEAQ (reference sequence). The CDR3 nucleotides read TGTGCCAGCAGCTCTCCGGGACGGCTAATTCACCCCCTCCACTTT. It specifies CASSSPGRLIHPLHF. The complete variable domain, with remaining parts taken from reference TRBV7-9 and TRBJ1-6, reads DTGVSQNPRHKITKRGQNVTFRCDPISEHNRLYWYRQTLGQGPEFLTYFQNEAQLEKSRLLSDRFSAERPKGSFSTLEIQRTEQGDSAMYLCASSSPGRLIHPLHFGNGTRLTVT.

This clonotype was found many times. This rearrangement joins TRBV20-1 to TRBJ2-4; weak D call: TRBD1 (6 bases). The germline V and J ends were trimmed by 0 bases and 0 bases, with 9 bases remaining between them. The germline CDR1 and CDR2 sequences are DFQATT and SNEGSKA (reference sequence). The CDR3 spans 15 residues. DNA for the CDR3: TGCAGTGCTAGAGATCAGGGGTCAGCCAAAAACATTCAGTACTTC. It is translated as CSARDQGSAKNIQYF.

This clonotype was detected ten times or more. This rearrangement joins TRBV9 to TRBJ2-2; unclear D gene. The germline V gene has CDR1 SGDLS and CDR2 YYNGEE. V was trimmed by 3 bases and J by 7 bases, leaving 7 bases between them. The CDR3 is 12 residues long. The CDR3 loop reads CASSAFVGELFF. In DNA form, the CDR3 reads TGTGCCAGCAGCGCCTTCGTCGGGGAGCTGTTTTTT. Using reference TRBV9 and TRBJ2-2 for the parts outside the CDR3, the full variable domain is DSGVTQTPKHLITATGQRVTLRCSPRSGDLSVYWYQQSLDQGLQFLIQYYNGEERAKGNILERFSAQQFPDLHSELNLSSLELGDSALYFCASSAFVGELFFGEGSRLTVL.

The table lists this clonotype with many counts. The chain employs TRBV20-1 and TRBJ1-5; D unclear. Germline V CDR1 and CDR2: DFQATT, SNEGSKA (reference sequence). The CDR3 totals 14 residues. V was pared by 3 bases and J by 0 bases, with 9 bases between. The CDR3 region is CSARQGLSNQPQHF. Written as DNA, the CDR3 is TGCAGTGCTAGGCAAGGGCTTAGCAATCAGCCCCAGCATTTT.

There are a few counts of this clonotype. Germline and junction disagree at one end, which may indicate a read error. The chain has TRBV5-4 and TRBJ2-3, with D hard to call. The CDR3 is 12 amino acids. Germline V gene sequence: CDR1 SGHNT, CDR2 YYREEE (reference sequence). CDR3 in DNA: TGTGCCAGCAGCTCAAGCACAGCTACGCAGTATTTT. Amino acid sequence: CASSSSTATQYF.